This is a list of T cell receptor beta chains from one sample in a study of control samples from healthy donors and cancer patients. Using immunoSEQ multiplex PCR, the repertoire was profiled, and TCRdb retains in-frame clones only, with some absent. This table holds 80,000 or so clones, around 94% found once. The sequenced sample consisted of blood. These receptors were taken from a woman aged 40 to 49 in good health. CDR3s include the opening cysteine and the closing phenylalanine or tryptophan. Fields, in order: clone size, V gene, J gene, D gene, CDR3 protein, CDR3 DNA. D genes are given only for firm matches. Clone sizes are given selectively: once, few, many, or a class where the clone is expanded.

>.|TRBV30|TRBJ2-1|.
CAWSVWGPGNEQFF
TGTGCCTGGAGTGTTTGGGGGCCGGGCAATGAGCAGTTCTTC
>once|TRBV2|TRBJ1-2|.
CASIARDGYGYTF
TGTGCCAGCATAGCCAGGGACGGGTATGGCTACACCTTC
>.|TRBV10-3|TRBJ1-4|.
CAISEELTTNEKLFF
TGTGCCATCAGTGAAGAGCTGACAACTAATGAAAAACTGTTTTTT
>once|TRBV9|TRBJ2-7|TRBD2
CASSQNRTSGYEQYF
TGTGCCAGCAGCCAAAACCGGACTAGCGGCTACGAGCAGTACTTC
>.|TRBV19|TRBJ1-5|TRBD1
CASTGTGGGQPQHF
TGTGCCAGTACCGGGACAGGGGGAGGACAGCCCCAGCATTTT
>.|TRBV3-1/TRBV3-2|TRBJ2-1|.
CASSQVNVVNNEQFF
TGTGCCAGCAGCCAAGTGAACGTAGTGAACAATGAGCAGTTCTTC
>.|TRBV4-3|TRBJ2-3|TRBD1
CASSQDRDRVGTDTQYF
TGCGCCAGCAGCCAAGATAGGGACAGGGTGGGCACAGATACGCAGTATTTT
>.|TRBV28|TRBJ1-4|.
CASRPTGLTNEKLFF
TGTGCCAGCAGGCCAACAGGGCTCACTAATGAAAAACTGTTTTTT
>.|TRBV29-1|TRBJ2-5|TRBD2
CSARGEETQYF
TGCAGCGCGCGGGGGGAAGAGACCCAGTACTTC
>.|TRBV2|TRBJ2-7|.
CASRISSLEQYF
TGTGCCAGCCGAATCAGCTCTCTCGAGCAGTACTTC
>.|TRBV9|TRBJ2-5|.
CASSPGGRETQYF
TGTGCCAGCAGCCCGGGGGGCAGGGAGACCCAGTACTTC
>once|TRBV19|TRBJ2-7|.
CAIPTRGDGQYF
TGTGCCATCCCGACCAGGGGGGACGGGCAGTACTTC
>.|TRBV10-2|TRBJ1-1|TRBD1
CATGTGGPEAFF
TGCGCCACGGGGACAGGCGGCCCCGAAGCTTTCTTT
>few|TRBV6-4|TRBJ2-6|.
CASSDSRGGANVLTF
TGTGCCAGCAGTGACTCCCGGGGGGGGGCCAACGTCCTGACTTTC
>.|TRBV11-2|TRBJ1-2|TRBD1
CASSSGTGRGGYTF
TGTGCCAGCAGCTCGGGGACAGGGCGGGGTGGCTACACCTTC
>.|TRBV11-2|TRBJ2-5|.
CASSLLETQYF
TGTGCCAGCAGCCTCCTAGAGACCCAGTACTTC
>once|TRBV5-4|TRBJ1-2|.
CASSLFQGGTNYGYTF
TGTGCCAGCAGCTTGTTTCAAGGGGGGACTAACTATGGCTACACCTTC
>once|TRBV7-9|TRBJ2-1|.
CASSLRPDEQFF
TGTGCCAGCAGCTTACGCCCCGATGAGCAGTTCTTC
>.|TRBV19|TRBJ2-7|.
CASSILGGGYEQYF
TGTGCCAGTAGTATCCTTGGAGGAGGGTACGAGCAGTACTTC
>.|TRBV24-1|TRBJ2-1|.
CATSDPGRNEQFF
TGTGCCACCAGTGATCCTGGGAGGAATGAGCAGTTCTTC
>.|TRBV7-2|TRBJ1-1|.
CASSPSFLMNTEAFF
TGTGCCAGCAGCCCTTCCTTTCTCATGAACACTGAAGCTTTCTTT
>.|TRBV3-1/TRBV3-2|TRBJ2-3|.
CASSQGYFTDTQYF
TGTGCCAGCAGCCAAGGCTATTTCACAGATACGCAGTATTTT
>.|TRBV23-1|TRBJ1-4|.
CASSQSPGFFPPNEKLFF
TGCGCCAGCAGTCAATCCCCTGGGTTCTTCCCCCCTAATGAAAAACTGTTTTTT
>.|TRBV5-1|TRBJ2-7|.
CASSLSGLYYEQYF
TGCGCCAGCAGTCTCTCGGGCCTGTACTACGAGCAGTACTTC
>.|TRBV10-1|TRBJ2-3|TRBD2
CASSESPSSSGVTDTQYF
TGCGCCAGCAGTGAGTCCCCATCGAGTAGCGGGGTCACAGATACGCAGTATTTT
>.|TRBV19|TRBJ1-1|.
CASSIKKETEAFF
TGTGCCAGTAGTATAAAGAAGGAAACTGAAGCTTTCTTT
>.|TRBV7-9|TRBJ2-5|TRBD2
CASSPSPGTSGRHQETQYF
TGTGCCAGCAGCCCGAGTCCCGGGACTAGCGGGAGGCACCAAGAGACCCAGTACTTC
>.|TRBV11-3|TRBJ1-2|.
CASSPRRWRGYTF
TGTGCCAGCAGCCCCAGGAGGTGGCGTGGCTACACCTTC
>.|TRBV19|TRBJ1-3|.
CATRDYQSSGNTIYF
TGTGCCACCAGGGACTATCAGAGCTCTGGAAACACCATATATTTT
>.|TRBV30|TRBJ2-6|.
CAWSQKAGANVLTF
TGTGCCTGGAGTCAAAAAGCCGGGGCCAACGTCCTGACTTTC
>.|TRBV2|TRBJ1-6|TRBD1
CAWTGDLKSFSPLHF
TGTGCCTGGACAGGGGACCTTAAAAGTTTTTCACCCCTCCACTTT
>.|TRBV5-4|TRBJ2-5|TRBD1
CASSMTQGFGETQYF
TGTGCCAGCAGCATGACACAGGGGTTTGGGGAGACCCAGTACTTC
>once|TRBV7-8|TRBJ1-1|.
CASTRQLNTEAFF
TGTGCCAGCACGAGACAGTTGAACACTGAAGCTTTCTTT
>.|TRBV15|TRBJ2-7|.
CATSRQTGFSGLEQYF
TGTGCCACCAGCAGACAAACAGGGTTCTCGGGGCTTGAGCAGTACTTC
>.|TRBV5-6|TRBJ1-3|.
CASSLVGQSSGNTIYF
TGTGCCAGCAGCTTGGTCGGACAGAGCTCTGGAAACACCATATATTTT
>.|TRBV27|TRBJ2-1|.
CATGETGVLRDEQFF
TGTGCCACCGGAGAAACGGGGGTCCTCAGGGATGAGCAGTTCTTC
>.|TRBV4-1|TRBJ1-2|.
CASSPNVGVNYGYTF
TGCGCCAGCAGCCCGAACGTCGGGGTCAACTATGGCTACACCTTC
>few|TRBV6-1|TRBJ1-4|.
CASSELAGQNEKLFF
TGTGCCAGCAGTGAATTGGCAGGTCAGAATGAAAAACTGTTTTTT
>.|TRBV4-2|TRBJ2-6|.
CASSQEQYSGANVLTF
TGTGCCAGCAGCCAAGAACAGTATTCTGGGGCCAACGTCCTGACTTTC
>.|TRBV28|TRBJ1-1|.
CASSLEGEAFF
TGTGCCAGCAGTTTAGAAGGGGAAGCTTTCTTT
>.|TRBV5-4|TRBJ1-2|.
CASSPPGYGYTF
TGTGCCAGCAGCCCGCCTGGCTATGGCTACACCTTC
>few|TRBV24-1|TRBJ2-1|.
CATSGYSNEQFF
TGTGCCACCAGTGGTTACAGCAATGAGCAGTTCTTC
>.|TRBV4-3|TRBJ1-3|.
CASSPGRESGNTIYF
TGCGCCAGCAGCCCAGGGCGCGAGTCTGGAAACACCATATATTTT
>.|TRBV1|TRBJ2-3|.
CTSSRANIKNPEDTQYF
TGCACCAGCAGCCGGGCAAATATAAAAAATCCGGAAGATACGCAGTATTTT
>.|TRBV28|TRBJ1-4|TRBD1
CASSSRGQGAEKLFF
TGTGCCAGCAGTTCGAGGGGACAGGGGGCTGAAAAACTGTTTTTT
>.|TRBV7-9|TRBJ2-1|.
CASSPQGDPVRNEQFF
TGTGCCAGCAGCCCGCAAGGGGACCCGGTACGCAATGAGCAGTTCTTC
>once|TRBV29-1|TRBJ1-4|TRBD1
CSATPGGNEKLFF
TGCAGCGCCACCCCAGGGGGAAATGAAAAACTGTTTTTT
>.|TRBV12-5|TRBJ2-7|TRBD2
CASGLAPSGAYEQYF
TGTGCTAGTGGTTTGGCACCTAGCGGGGCCTACGAGCAGTACTTC
>.|TRBV5-1|TRBJ2-7|.
CASSFDLGEQYF
TGCGCCAGCAGTTTCGACTTGGGGGAGCAGTACTTC
>.|TRBV27|TRBJ1-1|.
CASSLYVNTEAFF
TGTGCCAGCAGTTTGTATGTAAACACTGAAGCTTTCTTT
>.|TRBV5-1|TRBJ2-7|.
CASSLGNEQYF
TGCGCCAGCAGCTTGGGTAACGAGCAGTACTTC
>.|TRBV10-2|TRBJ1-1|.
CASRGQNEAFF
TGCGCCAGCAGAGGACAGAATGAAGCTTTCTTT
>.|TRBV28|TRBJ1-1|.
CASTPVRFTNTEAFF
TGTGCCAGCACCCCGGTCCGCTTTACGAACACTGAAGCTTTCTTT
>.|TRBV27|TRBJ1-1|.
CASSLYAGSGGWNTEAFF
TGTGCCAGCAGTTTATATGCTGGGTCGGGGGGCTGGAACACTGAAGCTTTCTTT